This T cell receptor beta chain was identified in a study of blood T cell repertoires in COVID-19 (TCRdb year 2020). Regarding the study in general: Samples from collaborators originated in the United States, Italy and Spain and spanned both the acute and convalescent phases of COVID-19. The repertoires were made available in a free public database intended to serve as a resource for research on the immune response to SARS-CoV-2. The prospective study material was composed of cDNA or gDNA derived from T cells, B-cell-depleted T cells, or PBMCs. The dataset comprised deeply sampled blood TCRbeta repertoires from subjects exposed to, actively infected with, or recovered from COVID-19. Where available, HLA class I and class II types were obtained from metadata supplied by the sample provider rather than from assay-based typing. Samples came from the ongoing ImmuneRACE study (first 160 participants) plus 1,254 subjects from 6 global collaborators. The sample metadata nearly always contained a de-identified subject ID, COVID-19 status, age in years and sex. The paper's findings and limits, for the study overall: Clinical and demographic metadata were provided uncurated, with the amount varying by source and participant.

Whole blood was collected in K2EDTA tubes by collaborating institutions according to the institutions' own protocols. For TCRbeta analysis, collaborator samples were shipped as frozen whole blood, as isolated PBMCs, or as DNA extracted from either sample type. TCRbeta CDR3 regions were amplified from genomic DNA using the immunoSEQ Assay, a bias-controlled multiplex PCR. In the source study's methods: The number of nucleated cells in each sample was estimated by amplification of reference gene primers within the assay. To quantify the absolute abundance of each unique TCRbeta CDR3 rearrangement, sequence reads were collapsed and filtered. For each sample, productive Simpson clonality was calculated as the square root of Simpson's diversity index across productive rearrangements. TCRdb took this table from immuneACCESS and kept in-frame rearrangements with V and J called. Such tables lack part of the clones; where checked against another copy, unresolved V genes explain under half of the gap, and the rest is unexplained. The V and J calls and clone size are taken from that table; D and trimming were inferred from the DNA. Within this sample are some 93,000 clones, with 85% of them counted one time only. The ten top clones hold around 4% of the sample.

Sequences ENHRY (CDR1) and SYGVKD (CDR2) are obtained from the germline V gene. The CDR3 holds 14 amino acids from the cysteine to the phenylalanine. The kept DNA is CDR3 alone, 42 bases in frame from the first base. Trimming accounts for 0 bases at V and 5 bases at J, while the number of junction bases matched to no gene is 1. Concerning this clone itself: Its antigen remains unidentified. Base qualities are not at hand, and no much larger clone is one base apart.

The sequenced material came from peripheral blood. Here the chain combines TRBV10-3 and TRBJ2-4, and 7 bases in between align with TRBD2. The origin of this receptor is a man in his 60s with acute or convalescent COVID-19. The nucleotide sequence reads as follows: TGTGCCATCAGTGAGTCTGCGGGAGAAAACATTCAGTACTTC. It translates to CAISESAGENIQYF.